The next 25 T cell receptor beta chains were all read from a single sample in a study of cytomegalovirus exposure and HLA in healthy donors. The PCR was carried out with 60 Vbeta primers and 13 Jbeta primers. Generated by immunoSEQ multiplex PCR, the TCRdb table keeps only in-frame clones and is missing some. The sample data list approximately 110,000 clones. The sample comprised PBMCs. The receptors here all came from a man between 18 and 29 years old in good health and CMV-seronegative.

The gene calls are TRBV7-6 and TRBJ2-7; no firm D call. The CDR3 contains 12 residues. Per germline, CDR1 SGHVS and CDR2 FNYEAQ. The V end lost 1 base, the J end lost 7 bases, and 8 bases lay between the germline ends. CDR3 residues: CASSLGPGEQYF. For the CDR3, the DNA is TGTGCCAGCAGCTTAGGGCCCGGGGAGCAGTACTTC.

The chain links TRBV7-3 to TRBJ1-1, with D possibly matching TRBD1 (5 bases). From germline, CDR1 is SGHTA and CDR2 FQGTGA. The CDR3 consists of 16 residues. V lost 6 bases and J lost 0, with 17 bases in between. The CDR3 here is CASSKYTGAMNTEAFF. The DNA of the CDR3 is TGTGCCAGCAGTAAATATACAGGCGCCATGAACACTGAAGCTTTCTTT.

The chain carries TRBV28 and TRBJ1-3; TRBD1 might be the D (6 bases). The V end was cut by 3 bases, the J end by 0 bases, with 21 bases between. CDR3 length: 19 residues. Germline CDR1 reads MDHEN; CDR2 reads SYDVKM. This chain's CDR3 is CASSFPGGQEITSGNTIYF. CDR3 coding DNA: TGTGCCAGCAGTTTTCCCGGGGGGCAGGAAATAACCTCTGGAAACACCATATATTTT. Looking up the rest from reference TRBV28 and TRBJ1-3 gives the full variable domain: DVKVTQSSRYLVKRTGEKVFLECVQDMDHENMFWYRQDPGLGLRLIYFSYDVKMKEKGDIPEGYSVSREKKERFSLILESASTNQTSMYLCASSFPGGQEITSGNTIYFGEGSWLTVV.

The rearrangement links TRBV7-6 to TRBJ2-2; 9 nucleotides line up with TRBD2. Per germline, CDR1 SGHVS and CDR2 FNYEAQ. V was clipped by 1 base and J by 5 bases; unmatched bases: 8. The CDR3 sequence is 17 residues long. CDR3 bases: TGTGCCAGCAGCTTAGGGGCGGGAGGGCCTGGAACCGGGGAGCTGTTTTTT. Its translation is CASSLGAGGPGTGELFF.

The genes are TRBV4-1 and TRBJ2-7; D is uncertain. Germline CDR1 and CDR2: MGHRA and YSYEKL. The CDR3 sequence is 16 residues long. The V and J ends lost 1 base and 2 bases respectively, with 15 bases between them. In DNA form, the CDR3 reads TGCGCCAGCAGCCAAGCACCAGAGCGACCCACCTACGAGCAGTACTTC. This encodes CASSQAPERPTYEQYF.

The V and J genes are TRBV5-6 and TRBJ1-2; D not resolved. V lost 0 bases and J lost 8, with 17 bases in between. The CDR3 covers 15 residues. CDR1 SGHDT and CDR2 YYEEEE come from the germline V gene. DNA for the CDR3: TGTGCCAGCAGCTTGGCCGTGAGGGTCCCGGAGGGCTACACCTTC. It is translated as CASSLAVRVPEGYTF.

The rearrangement joins TRBV5-1 to TRBJ2-1; 12 bases fit TRBD2. Trimming at V came to 1 base and at J to 10 bases, leaving 18 bases not matched to a gene. Per germline, CDR1 SGHRS and CDR2 YFSETQ. The CDR3 covers 19 residues. Here the CDR3 DNA reads TGCGCCAGCAGCTTGTTGGGACCAATGAGACTAGCGGGGGACCAGGAGCAGTTCTTC. The encoded protein is CASSLLGPMRLAGDQEQFF.

The gene calls are TRBV4-1 and TRBJ2-7; 10 positions agree with TRBD2. J gave up 0 bases and V 4 bases, and 3 bases lay outside the gene matches. CDR1 MGHRA and CDR2 YSYEKL come from the germline V gene. The CDR3 spans 15 residues. As DNA, the CDR3 is TGCGCCAGCAGCCCACGGACTAGCGGCTCCTACGAGCAGTACTTC. Its translation: CASSPRTSGSYEQYF.

The V gene is TRBV15, the J gene TRBJ1-4; tentatively, D is TRBD1 (5 bases). Germline V gives CDR1 LNHNV, CDR2 YYDKDF (reference sequence). The CDR3 spans 16 residues. Trimming removed 0 bases at V and 8 bases at J, with 16 bases between. The CDR3, as DNA: TGTGCCACCAGCAGAGATCGGGGGGAGTTTCGGGAAAAACTGTTTTTT. Translation: CATSRDRGEFREKLFF.

This chain links TRBV2 with TRBJ1-1; 9 bases line up with TRBD1. CDR1 and CDR2 from the germline V gene are SNHLY and FYNNEI. Losses at the gene ends were 7 bases for V and 5 bases for J; bases not matched to a gene: 11. This CDR3 spans 15 amino acids. The CDR3 is CASTEVWDRVTEAFF. CDR3 nucleotides: TGTGCCAGCACCGAAGTTTGGGACAGGGTTACTGAAGCTTTCTTT. Together with reference TRBV2 and TRBJ1-1, the CDR3 gives the full variable domain: EPEVTQTPSHQVTQMGQEVILRCVPISNHLYFYWYRQILGQKVEFLVSFYNNEISEKSEIFDDQFSVERPDGSNFTLKIRSTKLEDSAMYFCASTEVWDRVTEAFFGQGTRLTVV.

This rearrangement joins TRBV5-1 to TRBJ2-1; D may be TRBD2 (6 bases). From germline, CDR1 is SGHRS and CDR2 YFSETQ. The CDR3 has 15 residues. V lost 0 bases, J lost 3 bases, and 10 bases lay in between. In DNA form, the CDR3 reads TGCGCCAGCAGCTTGGAAGAGCGGGTCTACAATGAGCAGTTCTTC. This encodes CASSLEERVYNEQFF.

Turning to this clone: One junction end disagrees with the germline gene, perhaps due to a read error. This chain connects TRBV20-1 to TRBJ1-1; no firm D call. The CDR3 spans 11 residues. From germline, CDR1 is DFQATT and CDR2 SNEGSKA (reference sequence). The CDR3, as DNA: TGCAGTGCTTCGACGGGGAAGTTCGTGATCTTT. This translates into CSASTGKFVIF.

The rearrangement links TRBV5-4 to TRBJ2-3, with D perhaps TRBD2 (5 bases). The CDR3 is made up of 12 amino acids. Germline loops: CDR1 SGHNT, CDR2 YYREEE (reference sequence). V lost 6 bases and J lost 4, with 9 bases in between. CDR3 sequence: CASTHGADTQYF. The CDR3 DNA reads TGTGCCAGCACCCACGGGGCAGATACGCAGTATTTT.

The CDR3 DNA sequence: TGTGCCAGCTCACCGCCGGCGGGAGGGGCTGATGGCTACACCTTC. As protein: CASSPPAGGADGYTF. The genes are TRBV18 and TRBJ1-2; maybe TRBD1 (5 bases). V shed 3 bases and J shed 6 bases, with 17 bases lying between them. CDR3 length: 15 residues. Per the germline V gene, CDR1 is KGHSH and CDR2 is LQKENI.

Of note for this clone: The junction departs from germline at one end; a sequencing error may be responsible. V gene TRBV7-3 combines with J gene TRBJ2-1; 11 nucleotides match TRBD1. This CDR3 is 14 amino acids long. Germline assignment: CDR1 SGHTA and CDR2 FQGTGA. CDR3 residues: CASSFGQGANGQFF. The CDR3 DNA is TGTGCCAGCAGCTTTGGACAGGGGGCAAATGGGCAGTTCTTC.

About this clone: One end of the junction fails to match germline, which may point to a read error. This chain joins TRBV5-1 and TRBJ2-5; 7 nucleotides align to TRBD1. Germline lookup yields CDR1 SGHRS and CDR2 YFSETQ. The CDR3 loop spans 15 amino acids. The CDR3 DNA sequence: TGCGCCAGCAGTTTGGGGGCCAGGGGGCAAGAGACCCAGTACTTC. Translated: CASSLGARGQETQYF.

A remark on this clone: The junction shows a germline mismatch at one end, possibly a read error. The gene calls are TRBV6-1 and TRBJ1-3, with 9 bases matching TRBD1. The CDR3 covers 14 residues. The germline V gene encodes CDR1 MNHNS and CDR2 SASEGT. DNA of the CDR3: TGTGCCATCCTTAGGACAGGGGCTGGAAGCACCATATATTTT. This codes for CAILRTGAGSTIYF.

This chain uses TRBV5-1 with TRBJ2-2, with a weak D call TRBD2 (6 bases). The germline CDR1 and CDR2 sequences are SGHRS and YFSETQ. The CDR3 is 16 residues long. Trimming took off 0 bases at V and 0 bases at J, with 9 bases between the two ends. As DNA, the CDR3 is TGCGCCAGCAGCTTGGTTCCTAGCGCGAACACCGGGGAGCTGTTTTTT. Protein sequence: CASSLVPSANTGELFF. The full variable domain, in which reference TRBV5-1 and TRBJ2-2 provide the parts outside the CDR3, is KAGVTQTPRYLIKTRGQQVTLSCSPISGHRSVSWYQQTPGQGLQFLFEYFSETQRNKGNFPGRFSGRQFSNSRSEMNVSTLELGDSALYLCASSLVPSANTGELFFGEGSRLTVL.

In DNA form, the CDR3 reads TGTGCCAGCAGTGACCTAAGACAGGGGGCCACCGGGGAGCTGTTTTTT. This encodes CASSDLRQGATGELFF. This sequence joins TRBV25-1 and TRBJ2-2, with 10 positions matching TRBD1. The ends lost 3 bases at V and 4 bases at J; junction bases unmatched: 5. Germline V gives CDR1 MGHDK, CDR2 SYGVNS. This CDR3 contains 16 residues.

The chain joins TRBV5-5 to TRBJ2-5, with TRBD1 matching over 7 bases. This CDR3 spans 15 amino acids. V dropped 3 bases and J dropped 2; count of bases not matched to a gene: 7. Germline CDR1 SGHKS, CDR2 YYEKEE (reference sequence). CDR3 nucleotides: TGTGCCAGCAGCTCGCCGGGACAGCCACAAGAGACCCAGTACTTC. Translation: CASSSPGQPQETQYF.

This chain connects TRBV18 to TRBJ2-2; TRBD1 aligns across 9 bases. After removal of 5 bases from V and 3 bases from J, the junction contained 7 bases not matched to a gene. This CDR3 has 16 residues. Germline lookup yields CDR1 KGHSH and CDR2 LQKENI. CDR3 in DNA: TGTGCCAGCTCATCCGGGACAGGGACCTACACCGGGGAGCTGTTTTTT. Translating gives CASSSGTGTYTGELFF.

The chain carries TRBV10-3 and TRBJ2-5; D is perhaps TRBD1 (6 bases). V was pared by 3 bases and J by 5 bases, with 7 bases between. Germline CDR1 is ENHRY and CDR2 is SYGVKD. The length of the CDR3 is 12 residues. Here the CDR3 DNA reads TGTGCCATCAGTGACAGGGGTGAGACCCAGTACTTC. Translated, it gives CAISDRGETQYF.

The V call is TRBV28, the J call TRBJ1-2; 7 bases are shared with TRBD1. The CDR3 sequence is 14 residues long. The V and J ends lost 2 bases and 8 bases, in that order; junction bases with no gene match: 8. CDR1 and CDR2 (germline): MDHEN, SYDVKM. The CDR3 nucleotides are TGTGCCAGCAGTTTACAGGGGGAGGCTGGAGGCTACACCTTC. Translation: CASSLQGEAGGYTF.

The chain links TRBV7-2 to TRBJ1-1; 7 bases are shared with TRBD1. The V gene end was trimmed by 5 bases and the J gene end by 10 bases; junction bases not matched to a gene: 10. Germline-derived CDR1 and CDR2 are SGHTA and FQGNSA. The CDR3 has 13 residues. The CDR3 is CASSGDRDRGAFF. The CDR3 bases are TGTGCCAGCAGCGGCGACAGGGACAGAGGAGCTTTCTTT.

The chain couples TRBV6-1 to TRBJ1-5; 8 nucleotides align to TRBD1. The junction had 4 bases not matched to a gene; V was cut back by 7 bases and J by 5 bases. CDR1 MNHNS and CDR2 SASEGT come from the germline V gene. The CDR3 contains 13 residues. The CDR3 nucleotides read TGTGCCAGCAAATTGACAGGGGATCAGCCCCAGCATTTT. Its protein is CASKLTGDQPQHF.